Below are 8 T cell receptor beta chains sequenced from a single sample in a study of beta chain features in type 1 diabetes. Findings and limits, study-wide: Across all four CD4+ subsets, people with type 1 diabetes showed modestly shorter TCRB CDR3s.

The sequenced template was cDNA made from the entire isolated RNA. Here immunoSEQ multiplex PCR was the method, and the copy in TCRdb shows in-frame clones only, minus some. The data hold more than 550,000 clones, with more than 12% observed a single time. Antigens for these TCRs are unknown. The specimen sequenced was naive CD4+ T cells from blood. All receptors come from a man younger than 35 with type 1 diabetes.

This chain links TRBV30 with TRBJ1-1; 7 positions agree with TRBD1. The junction had 10 bases not matched to a gene; V was cut back by 7 bases and J by 2 bases. Looked up from germline, CDR1 is GTSNPN and CDR2 is SVGIG (reference sequence). This CDR3 has 14 amino acids. The CDR3 coding sequence is TGTGCCTTGTCCAGACAGGGTCCAAACACTGAAGCTTTCTTT. It encodes CALSRQGPNTEAFF.

This clone appeared a few times. CDR3 loop: CASSDDRGLSYEQYF. The CDR3, as DNA: TGTGCCAGCAGCGACGACAGGGGCCTCTCCTACGAGCAGTACTTC. The rearrangement joins TRBV7-9 to TRBJ2-7; 8 nucleotides match TRBD1. The CDR3 runs 15 residues. Germline V CDR1 and CDR2: SEHNR, FQNEAQ (reference sequence). Trimming removed 5 bases from V and 0 bases from J; junction bases left unmatched: 6.

The chain has TRBV4-2 and TRBJ2-2, with 7 bases aligning to TRBD2. CDR1 is LGHNA, CDR2 YNFKEQ, per germline. The CDR3 sequence is 16 residues long. Unmatched junction bases numbered 3, after V lost 1 base and J lost 1 base. The CDR3 spells CASSQVPGGNTGELFF. The CDR3, as DNA: TGTGCCAGCAGCCAAGTTCCGGGAGGGAACACCGGGGAGCTGTTTTTT.

This sequence joins TRBV29-1 and TRBJ1-1; 8 nucleotides align to TRBD1. Germline-derived CDR1 and CDR2 are SQVTM and ANQGSEA. The CDR3 has 14 residues. V shed 4 bases, J shed 4 bases, and the junction held 8 bases outside the gene matches. In nucleotides, the CDR3 is TGCAGCGTTGTGGCCAGGCAGGGGGCCACTGAAGCTTTCTTT. Protein product: CSVVARQGATEAFF.

The gene calls are TRBV7-9 and TRBJ2-7; tentative D call: TRBD2 (6 bases). Germline V gene lookup returns CDR1 SEHNR and CDR2 FQNEAQ (reference sequence). V dropped 0 bases and J dropped 1 base, with 13 bases sitting between them. The CDR3 length is 16 residues. This CDR3 is CASSLAGGRGSYEQYF. The CDR3 DNA follows: TGTGCCAGCAGCTTAGCAGGAGGGCGTGGTTCCTACGAGCAGTACTTC. The complete variable domain, with remaining parts taken from reference TRBV7-9 and TRBJ2-7, reads DTGVSQNPRHKITKRGQNVTFRCDPISEHNRLYWYRQTLGQGPEFLTYFQNEAQLEKSRLLSDRFSAERPKGSFSTLEIQRTEQGDSAMYLCASSLAGGRGSYEQYFGPGTRLTVT.

The chain has TRBV28 and TRBJ2-7; D not resolved. This CDR3 is 13 amino acids long. V lost 9 bases and J lost 4, with 16 bases in between. Per the germline V gene, CDR1 is MDHEN and CDR2 is SYDVKM. The CDR3: CASFDGSYYEQYF. In nucleotides, the CDR3 is TGTGCCAGTTTCGACGGGTCTTATTACGAGCAGTACTTC.

J is TRBJ1-4 and V is TRBV25-1; 7 bases match TRBD1. V dropped 3 bases and J dropped 7; count of bases not matched to a gene: 8. Germline V gene sequence: CDR1 MGHDK, CDR2 SYGVNS. The CDR3 loop spans 15 amino acids. DNA for the CDR3: TGTGCCAGCAGTGATCCGAGGGGGCAGGGTGAAAAACTGTTTTTT. Its translation: CASSDPRGQGEKLFF.

A few counts support this clone. This chain uses TRBV19 with TRBJ2-7; 8 nucleotides align to TRBD1. Germline assignment: CDR1 LNHDA and CDR2 SQIVND (reference sequence). CDR3 length: 15 residues. V shed 3 bases, J shed 3 bases, and the junction held 7 bases outside the gene matches. In DNA form, the CDR3 reads TGTGCCAGTAGTATGCACGGACAGGGTCTCTACGAGCAGTACTTC. It codes for CASSMHGQGLYEQYF.